Listed here are 5 T cell receptor beta chains from one sample, sequenced in a study of Ad26.COV2.S vaccination and SARS-CoV-2 variants. The protocol was immunoSEQ multiplex PCR, while the TCRdb copy is restricted to in-frame clones and leaves out a portion. The sample lists some 410,000 clones, around 93% occurring once. Treatment denoted: approximately 18 received Ad26.COV2.S at low or high dose, single or two shots; about 5 received placebo; per-sample allocation not given. At day 63 after the first vaccine or placebo injection, samples were drawn. The sequences come from peripheral blood, collected in a trial of Ad26.COV2.S vaccine versus placebo. The receptors shown here come from a person aged 18-65 years who received the Ad26.COV2.S COVID-19 vaccine or a placebo.

This chain joins TRBV14 and TRBJ2-7; either TRBD1 or TRBD2 may supply D (6 bases each). CDR1 is SGHDN and CDR2 is FVKESK in the germline V gene. With 4 bases removed from V and 2 bases from J, the gap between germline ends came to 12 bases. The CDR3 is 14 residues long. This CDR3 is CASSPGGVPYEQYF. The CDR3, as DNA: TGTGCCAGCAGCCCCGGGGGCGTCCCCTACGAGCAGTACTTC.

Only one count was recorded for this clone. V usage is TRBV30 and J usage is TRBJ2-3; D is ambiguous. The V gene's germline CDR1 is GTSNPN and CDR2 SVGIG (reference sequence). The CDR3 sequence is 13 residues long. The V end lost 2 bases, the J end lost 4 bases, and 10 bases lay between the germline ends. The CDR3 DNA reads as TGTGCCTGGAGTTGGAAGCCCTCAGATACGCAGTATTTT. It specifies CAWSWKPSDTQYF.

The CDR3 protein is CASRTTGVYGYTF. The CDR3 DNA is TGTGCCAGCAGAACGACAGGGGTCTATGGCTACACCTTC. The gene calls are TRBV6-5 and TRBJ1-2; 8 nucleotides align to TRBD1. With 6 bases clipped from V and 4 bases from J, the junction kept 4 bases outside the gene matches. Germline CDR1 and CDR2: MNHEY and SVGAGI. The CDR3 runs to 13 residues.

The chain links TRBV12-3 or TRBV12-4 to TRBJ1-1, with no clear D. The V end lost 3 bases, the J end lost 11 bases, and 13 bases lay between the germline ends. The CDR3 is 12 amino acids. The CDR3 DNA follows: TGTGCCAGCAGTTTTCCGACGCACGAGGCTTTCTTT. Translating it yields CASSFPTHEAFF.

This chain joins TRBV5-1 and TRBJ2-5; D possibly corresponds to TRBD2 (6 bases). Trimming took off 6 bases at V and 0 bases at J, with 24 bases between the two ends. Germline V gene sequence: CDR1 SGHRS, CDR2 YFSETQ. The CDR3 covers 18 residues. CDR3: CASTSLGGRTVNQETQYF. CDR3 coding DNA: TGCGCCAGCACCAGCTTGGGAGGCAGGACGGTTAACCAAGAGACCCAGTACTTC.